The rows below give T cell receptor beta chains drawn from one sample of a study of cytomegalovirus exposure and HLA in healthy donors. Method: immunoSEQ multiplex PCR; TCRdb's copy keeps in-frame clones and lacks some. Here the sample spans some 180,000 clones, around a tenth being singletons. Sequences were obtained from PBMCs. These receptors came from a woman in her twenties or thirties in good health and CMV-seropositive. CDR3s include the opening cysteine and the closing phenylalanine or tryptophan. Each record gives: D gene, V gene, clone size, J gene, CDR3 DNA, CDR3 protein. A D gene is named only where the DNA matches it firmly. Clone size is stated in some rows and not others, as once, few, many or a class when expanded.

d_call: -; v_call: TRBV15; clone_size: few; j_call: TRBJ2-2; cdr3_nt: TGTGCCACCAGCAGACAGGACACCGGGGAGCTGTTTTTT; cdr3_aa: CATSRQDTGELFF
d_call: -; v_call: TRBV6-1; clone_size: -; j_call: TRBJ2-1; cdr3_nt: TGTGCCAGCAGGCGCAGCCTAGACAATGAGCAGTTCTTC; cdr3_aa: CASRRSLDNEQFF
d_call: -; v_call: TRBV27; clone_size: few; j_call: TRBJ1-1; cdr3_nt: TGTGCCAGCAGTGAGGGTAACACTGAAGCTTTCTTT; cdr3_aa: CASSEGNTEAFF
d_call: -; v_call: TRBV18; clone_size: few; j_call: TRBJ1-2; cdr3_nt: TGTGCCAGCTCACCACCGGCGGGGGGTGGCTACACCTTC; cdr3_aa: CASSPPAGGGYTF
d_call: -; v_call: TRBV18; clone_size: -; j_call: TRBJ2-1; cdr3_nt: TGTGCCAGCTCGCTGACTAGATCAATTGAGCAGTTCTTC; cdr3_aa: CASSLTRSIEQFF
d_call: TRBD1; v_call: TRBV2; clone_size: -; j_call: TRBJ2-7; cdr3_nt: TGTGCCAGCTTAAGGGGACAGGGGGCCTACGAGCAGTACTTC; cdr3_aa: CASLRGQGAYEQYF
d_call: -; v_call: TRBV6-5; clone_size: few; j_call: TRBJ1-2; cdr3_nt: TGTGCCAGCAGTGCTCACGGGGAGGACTATGGCTACACCTTC; cdr3_aa: CASSAHGEDYGYTF
d_call: -; v_call: TRBV14; clone_size: few; j_call: TRBJ2-5; cdr3_nt: TGTGCCAGCAGCCAAGAATCCTCGCGGGGAAAGCAAGAGACCCAGTACTTC; cdr3_aa: CASSQESSRGKQETQYF
d_call: -; v_call: TRBV5-1; clone_size: -; j_call: TRBJ2-2; cdr3_nt: TGCGCCAGCACAGAAAACACCGGGGAGCTGTTTTTT; cdr3_aa: CASTENTGELFF
d_call: -; v_call: TRBV6-1; clone_size: -; j_call: TRBJ1-1; cdr3_nt: TGTGCCAGCAGTGCTGGGGGCGGTGTTGAAGCTTTCTTT; cdr3_aa: CASSAGGGVEAFF
d_call: -; v_call: TRBV9; clone_size: -; j_call: TRBJ2-3; cdr3_nt: TGTGCCAGCAGCGATCCTTCCTTACTAGAAGGCAGGGATACGCAGTATTTT; cdr3_aa: CASSDPSLLEGRDTQYF
d_call: TRBD1; v_call: TRBV6-1; clone_size: -; j_call: TRBJ1-2; cdr3_nt: TGTGCCAGCAGTGATTCGGGACAGGGGGCGGACTATGGCTACACCTTC; cdr3_aa: CASSDSGQGADYGYTF
d_call: -; v_call: TRBV6-1; clone_size: -; j_call: TRBJ2-7; cdr3_nt: TGTGCCAGCACCAGGGTGGCAGATCAAGGGCAGTACTTC; cdr3_aa: CASTRVADQGQYF
d_call: TRBD2; v_call: TRBV7-6; clone_size: few; j_call: TRBJ2-7; cdr3_nt: TGTGCCAGCAGCCCTACGGCTAGCGGGAGAGGGTACGAGCAGTACTTC; cdr3_aa: CASSPTASGRGYEQYF
d_call: -; v_call: TRBV27; clone_size: -; j_call: TRBJ2-1; cdr3_nt: TGTGCCAGCAGTAAACAGGGTCAGGAGCAGTTCTTC; cdr3_aa: CASSKQGQEQFF
d_call: -; v_call: TRBV6-1; clone_size: few; j_call: TRBJ2-7; cdr3_nt: TGTGCCAGCAGTGTTTCGGGGGTCGGGATTTACGAGCAGTACTTC; cdr3_aa: CASSVSGVGIYEQYF
d_call: TRBD1; v_call: TRBV18; clone_size: once; j_call: TRBJ2-7; cdr3_nt: TGTGTCAGCTCACCGGCGGGACAGGTGATATACGAGCAGTACTTC; cdr3_aa: CVSSPAGQVIYEQYF
d_call: -; v_call: TRBV6-6; clone_size: -; j_call: TRBJ2-1; cdr3_nt: TGTGCCAGCAGTTACTCTATCGGGAGTGAGCAGTTCTTC; cdr3_aa: CASSYSIGSEQFF
d_call: TRBD1; v_call: TRBV19; clone_size: -; j_call: TRBJ1-5; cdr3_nt: TGTGCCAGTAGTGGGACAGGAAATCAGCCCCAGCATTTT; cdr3_aa: CASSGTGNQPQHF
d_call: TRBD2; v_call: TRBV15; clone_size: -; j_call: TRBJ2-1; cdr3_nt: TGTGCCACCAGCAGACCGACTAGCGGGGCAAGAGGGGAGCAGTTCTTC; cdr3_aa: CATSRPTSGARGEQFF
d_call: -; v_call: TRBV7-8; clone_size: few; j_call: TRBJ1-5; cdr3_nt: TGTGCCAGCAGCTTAACCCCCAGTCCAGATAGCAATCAGCCCCAGCATTTT; cdr3_aa: CASSLTPSPDSNQPQHF
d_call: -; v_call: TRBV28; clone_size: -; j_call: TRBJ2-6; cdr3_nt: TGTGCCAGCAGTCCAGTCTCTGGGGCCAACGTCCTGACTTTC; cdr3_aa: CASSPVSGANVLTF
d_call: TRBD2; v_call: TRBV5-1; clone_size: few; j_call: TRBJ2-2; cdr3_nt: TGCGCCAGCAGCAGCGGGGGGGCCGGGGAGCTGTTTTTT; cdr3_aa: CASSSGGAGELFF
d_call: TRBD1; v_call: TRBV5-1; clone_size: -; j_call: TRBJ1-1; cdr3_nt: TGCGCCAGCACCCTTCTTCCCTCGACAGGGTTGAACACTGAAGCTTTCTTT; cdr3_aa: CASTLLPSTGLNTEAFF
d_call: -; v_call: TRBV6-1; clone_size: -; j_call: TRBJ2-7; cdr3_nt: TGTGCCAGCAGTACACAGGAAGGGCCCTACGAGCAGTACTTC; cdr3_aa: CASSTQEGPYEQYF
d_call: TRBD1; v_call: TRBV27; clone_size: -; j_call: TRBJ2-7; cdr3_nt: TGTGCCAGCAAGGGACAGCTTACCTACGAGCAGTACTTC; cdr3_aa: CASKGQLTYEQYF
d_call: TRBD1; v_call: TRBV18; clone_size: few; j_call: TRBJ2-6; cdr3_nt: TGTGCCAGCTCACCGGGACAGGGGAAGGCTGGGGCCAACGTCCTGACTTTC; cdr3_aa: CASSPGQGKAGANVLTF
d_call: -; v_call: TRBV30; clone_size: few; j_call: TRBJ1-3; cdr3_nt: TGTGCATACGGTCGGGGGGACTCTGGAAACACCATATATTTT; cdr3_aa: CAYGRGDSGNTIYF
d_call: TRBD2; v_call: TRBV5-1; clone_size: -; j_call: TRBJ2-1; cdr3_nt: TGCGCCAGCAGCTCCGGGACAGGTCGTTGGACTAGCGGGAGGTTCGAGTTCTTC; cdr3_aa: CASSSGTGRWTSGRFEFF
d_call: -; v_call: TRBV5-1; clone_size: few; j_call: TRBJ1-4; cdr3_nt: TGCGCCAGCAGCTTCGGAGGGACTAATGAAAAACTGTTTTTT; cdr3_aa: CASSFGGTNEKLFF
d_call: TRBD2; v_call: TRBV27; clone_size: few; j_call: TRBJ2-7; cdr3_nt: TGTGCCAGCAGTGATTCAATAGCGGGAATCTACGAGCAGTACTTC; cdr3_aa: CASSDSIAGIYEQYF
d_call: -; v_call: TRBV5-1; clone_size: -; j_call: TRBJ2-3; cdr3_nt: TGCGCCAGCAGCCGTACAGGGCCCGATACGCAGTATTTT; cdr3_aa: CASSRTGPDTQYF
d_call: TRBD1; v_call: TRBV5-1; clone_size: -; j_call: TRBJ2-1; cdr3_nt: TGCGCCAGCAGCCCAACAGGGGTCAATGAGCAGTTCTTC; cdr3_aa: CASSPTGVNEQFF
d_call: -; v_call: TRBV6-4; clone_size: -; j_call: TRBJ1-4; cdr3_nt: TGTGCCAGCAGGGGGGGGGCTGGTGAAAAACTGTTTTTT; cdr3_aa: CASRGGAGEKLFF
d_call: TRBD1; v_call: TRBV6-1; clone_size: -; j_call: TRBJ1-2; cdr3_nt: TGTGCCAGCAGTGGAAGGACAGGGGGCTATGGCTACACCTTC; cdr3_aa: CASSGRTGGYGYTF
d_call: -; v_call: TRBV5-1; clone_size: few; j_call: TRBJ2-7; cdr3_nt: TGCGCCAGCAGTGACAGCTACGAGCAGTACTTC; cdr3_aa: CASSDSYEQYF
d_call: TRBD1; v_call: TRBV13; clone_size: few; j_call: TRBJ2-1; cdr3_nt: TGTGCCAGCAGCTTGGGGACAGGGGATAATGAGCAGTTCTTC; cdr3_aa: CASSLGTGDNEQFF
d_call: TRBD1; v_call: TRBV18; clone_size: few; j_call: TRBJ2-7; cdr3_nt: TGTGCCAGCTCACTCGGGACAGGGCGTCGGGACGAGCAGTACTTC; cdr3_aa: CASSLGTGRRDEQYF
d_call: -; v_call: TRBV9; clone_size: -; j_call: TRBJ1-1; cdr3_nt: TGTGCCAGCAGCTCCCCTCACACAGGGATCAACACTGAAGCTTTCTTT; cdr3_aa: CASSSPHTGINTEAFF
d_call: -; v_call: TRBV7-3; clone_size: -; j_call: TRBJ1-1; cdr3_nt: TGTGCCAGCAGCTCCACAGGGCCGAACACTGAAGCTTTCTTT; cdr3_aa: CASSSTGPNTEAFF
d_call: -; v_call: TRBV7-9; clone_size: -; j_call: TRBJ2-7; cdr3_nt: TGTGCCAGCACCTACACCGGGAGCGGGACAACCTACGAGCAGTACTTC; cdr3_aa: CASTYTGSGTTYEQYF
d_call: -; v_call: TRBV2; clone_size: few; j_call: TRBJ2-1; cdr3_nt: TGTGCCAGCAGTGACAGGTTAATAGCCTACAATGAGCAGTTCTTC; cdr3_aa: CASSDRLIAYNEQFF
d_call: TRBD1; v_call: TRBV19; clone_size: -; j_call: TRBJ1-2; cdr3_nt: TGTGCCAGTAGATCCCCCCAGGGGGCAAACTATGGCTACACCTTC; cdr3_aa: CASRSPQGANYGYTF
d_call: -; v_call: TRBV7-9; clone_size: -; j_call: TRBJ2-1; cdr3_nt: TGTGCCAGCAGTTGGGTTCTAGAGTTGAATGAGCAGTTCTTC; cdr3_aa: CASSWVLELNEQFF
d_call: -; v_call: TRBV28; clone_size: -; j_call: TRBJ2-3; cdr3_nt: TGTGCCAGCAGCCCCGGGGGGACATTCACAGATACGCAGTATTTT; cdr3_aa: CASSPGGTFTDTQYF
d_call: -; v_call: TRBV2; clone_size: -; j_call: TRBJ2-2; cdr3_nt: TGTGCCAGCACCTTCTCGCGGACCGGGGAGCTGTTTTTT; cdr3_aa: CASTFSRTGELFF
d_call: TRBD1; v_call: TRBV18; clone_size: few; j_call: TRBJ1-1; cdr3_nt: TGTGCCAGCTCAAGAGGTCGGGACAGAGGGACTGAAGCTTTCTTT; cdr3_aa: CASSRGRDRGTEAFF
d_call: TRBD1; v_call: TRBV10-3; clone_size: few; j_call: TRBJ1-2; cdr3_nt: TGTGCCATCAGTGCGGGACAGAACTATGGCTACACCTTC; cdr3_aa: CAISAGQNYGYTF
d_call: -; v_call: TRBV5-1; clone_size: -; j_call: TRBJ2-7; cdr3_nt: TGCGCCAGCAGTCGACAGGACGGGATCAACGAGCAGTACTTC; cdr3_aa: CASSRQDGINEQYF
d_call: -; v_call: TRBV27; clone_size: -; j_call: TRBJ2-7; cdr3_nt: TGTGCCAGCAGTTTGTCTAGCGTATTTTCCAACGAGCAGTACTTC; cdr3_aa: CASSLSSVFSNEQYF
d_call: TRBD1; v_call: TRBV5-4; clone_size: -; j_call: TRBJ1-1; cdr3_nt: TGTGCCAGCAGCCCCCGGGACAGGGGGCACACTGAAGCTTTCTTT; cdr3_aa: CASSPRDRGHTEAFF
d_call: -; v_call: TRBV6-6; clone_size: -; j_call: TRBJ2-5; cdr3_nt: TGTGCCAGCAGTTACTCGGGCAGGGCGGAGACCCAGTACTTC; cdr3_aa: CASSYSGRAETQYF
d_call: TRBD2; v_call: TRBV19; clone_size: -; j_call: TRBJ2-2; cdr3_nt: TGTGCCAGTAGTATAGAGACCCCCCCGGGGGGTACCGGGGAGCTGTTTTTT; cdr3_aa: CASSIETPPGGTGELFF